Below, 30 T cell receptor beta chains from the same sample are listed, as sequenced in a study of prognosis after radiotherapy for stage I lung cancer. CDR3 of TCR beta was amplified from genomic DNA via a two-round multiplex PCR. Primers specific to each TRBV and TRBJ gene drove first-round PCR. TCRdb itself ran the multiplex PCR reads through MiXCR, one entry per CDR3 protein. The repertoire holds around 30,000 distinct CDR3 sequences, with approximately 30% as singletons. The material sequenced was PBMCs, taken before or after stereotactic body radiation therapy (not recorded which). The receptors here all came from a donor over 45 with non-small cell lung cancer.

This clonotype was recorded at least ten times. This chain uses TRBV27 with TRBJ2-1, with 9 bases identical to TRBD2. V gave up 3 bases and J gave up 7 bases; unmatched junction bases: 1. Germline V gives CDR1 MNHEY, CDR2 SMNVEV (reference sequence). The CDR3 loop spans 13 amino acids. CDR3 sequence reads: CASSFAGGNEQFF. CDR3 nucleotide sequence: TGTGCCAGCAGTTTCGCGGGAGGGAATGAGCAGTTCTTC.

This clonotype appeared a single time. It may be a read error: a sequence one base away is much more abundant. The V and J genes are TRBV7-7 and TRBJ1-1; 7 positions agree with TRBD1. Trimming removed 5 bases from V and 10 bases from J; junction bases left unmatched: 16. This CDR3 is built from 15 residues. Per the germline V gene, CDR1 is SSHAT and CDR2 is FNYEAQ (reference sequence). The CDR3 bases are TGTGCCAGCAGCCCCCTTAAGGGGGCCTCAGGTGGAGCTTTCTTT. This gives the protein CASSPLKGASGGAFF.

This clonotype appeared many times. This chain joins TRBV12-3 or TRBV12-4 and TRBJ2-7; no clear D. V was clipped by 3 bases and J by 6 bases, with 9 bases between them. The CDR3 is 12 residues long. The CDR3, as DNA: TGTGCCAGCAGTTTTTTAGGGCTCGAGCAGTACTTC. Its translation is CASSFLGLEQYF.

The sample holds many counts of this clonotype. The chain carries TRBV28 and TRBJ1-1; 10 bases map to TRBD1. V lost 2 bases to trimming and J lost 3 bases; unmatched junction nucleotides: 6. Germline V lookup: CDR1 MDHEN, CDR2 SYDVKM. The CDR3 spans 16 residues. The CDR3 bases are TGTGCCAGCAGTTTAAACGTGGACAGGGGGGACACTGAAGCTTTCTTT. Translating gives CASSLNVDRGDTEAFF.

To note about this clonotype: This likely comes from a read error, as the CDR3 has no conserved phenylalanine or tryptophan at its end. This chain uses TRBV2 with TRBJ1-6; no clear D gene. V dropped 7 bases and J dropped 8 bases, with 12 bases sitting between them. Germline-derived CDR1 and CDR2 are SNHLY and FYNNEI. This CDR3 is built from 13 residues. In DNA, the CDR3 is TGTGCCAGCATCAAGGAAGGATATTCACCCCTCCACTCT. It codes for CASIKEGYSPLHS.

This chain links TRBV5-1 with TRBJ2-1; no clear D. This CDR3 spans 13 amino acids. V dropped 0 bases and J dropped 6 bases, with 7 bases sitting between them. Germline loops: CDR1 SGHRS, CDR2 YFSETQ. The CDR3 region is CASSLAFSNEQFF. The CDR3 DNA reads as TGCGCCAGCAGCTTGGCCTTTAGCAATGAGCAGTTCTTC.

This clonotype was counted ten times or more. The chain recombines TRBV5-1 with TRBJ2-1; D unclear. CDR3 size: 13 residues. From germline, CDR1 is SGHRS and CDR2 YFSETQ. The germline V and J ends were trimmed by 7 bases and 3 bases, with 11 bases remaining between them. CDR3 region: CASFTANYNEQFF. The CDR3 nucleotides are TGCGCCAGCTTTACAGCGAACTACAATGAGCAGTTCTTC.

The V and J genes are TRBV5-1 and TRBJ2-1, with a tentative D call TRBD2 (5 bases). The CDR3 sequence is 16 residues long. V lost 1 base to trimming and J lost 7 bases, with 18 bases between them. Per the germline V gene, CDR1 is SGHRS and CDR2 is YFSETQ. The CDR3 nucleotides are TGCGCCAGCAGCTTGCTTAGAGGGAGTGTGAAAAATGAGCAGTTCTTC. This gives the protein CASSLLRGSVKNEQFF.

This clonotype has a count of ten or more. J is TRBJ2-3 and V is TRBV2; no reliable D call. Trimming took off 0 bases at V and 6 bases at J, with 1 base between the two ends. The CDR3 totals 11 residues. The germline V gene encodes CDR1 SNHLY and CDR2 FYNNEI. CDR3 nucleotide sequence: TGTGCCAGCAGTGAAGCGGATACGCAGTATTTT. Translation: CASSEADTQYF.

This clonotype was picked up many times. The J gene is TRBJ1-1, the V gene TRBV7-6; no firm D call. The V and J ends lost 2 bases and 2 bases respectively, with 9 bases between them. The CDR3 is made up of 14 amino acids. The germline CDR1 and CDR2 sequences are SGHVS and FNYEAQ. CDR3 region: CASSLPGFNTEAFF. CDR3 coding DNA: TGTGCCAGCAGCTTACCGGGCTTCAACACTGAAGCTTTCTTT.

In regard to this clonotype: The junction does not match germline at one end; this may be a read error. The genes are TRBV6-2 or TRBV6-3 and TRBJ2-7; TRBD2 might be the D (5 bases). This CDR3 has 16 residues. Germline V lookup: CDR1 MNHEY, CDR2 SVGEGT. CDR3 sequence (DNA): TGTGCCGGCAGTTACTCAACGGGGTTTCTCTCCTACGAGCAGTACTTC. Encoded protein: CAGSYSTGFLSYEQYF.

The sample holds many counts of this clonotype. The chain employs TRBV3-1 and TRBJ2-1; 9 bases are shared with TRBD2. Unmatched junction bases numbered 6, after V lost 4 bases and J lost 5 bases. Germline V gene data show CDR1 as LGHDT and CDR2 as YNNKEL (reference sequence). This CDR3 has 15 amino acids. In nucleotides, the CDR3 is TGTGCCAGCAGCCCCTATAGCGGGAGCAACAATGAGCAGTTCTTC. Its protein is CASSPYSGSNNEQFF.

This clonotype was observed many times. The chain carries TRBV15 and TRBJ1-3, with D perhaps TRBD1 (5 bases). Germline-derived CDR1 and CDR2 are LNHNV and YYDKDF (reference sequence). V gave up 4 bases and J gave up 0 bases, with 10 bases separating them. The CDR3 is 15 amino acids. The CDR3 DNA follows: TGTGCCACCAGCACGGCCACAGGCTCTGGAAACACCATATATTTT. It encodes CATSTATGSGNTIYF.

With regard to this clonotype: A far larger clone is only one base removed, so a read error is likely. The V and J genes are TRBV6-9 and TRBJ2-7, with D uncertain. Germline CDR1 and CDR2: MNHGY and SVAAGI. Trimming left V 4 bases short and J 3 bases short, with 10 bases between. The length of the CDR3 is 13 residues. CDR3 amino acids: CASSSPSFYEQYF. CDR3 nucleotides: TGTGCCAGCAGTTCCCCCAGCTTCTACGAGCAGTACTTC.

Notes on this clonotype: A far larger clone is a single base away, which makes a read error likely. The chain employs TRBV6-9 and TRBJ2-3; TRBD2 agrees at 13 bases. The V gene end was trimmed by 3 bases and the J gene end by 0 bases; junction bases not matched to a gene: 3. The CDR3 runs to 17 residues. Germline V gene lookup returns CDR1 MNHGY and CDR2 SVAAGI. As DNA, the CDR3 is TGTGCCAGCAGTTACCAGGGACTAGCGGGGAGCACAGATACGCAGTATTTT. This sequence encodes CASSYQGLAGSTDTQYF.

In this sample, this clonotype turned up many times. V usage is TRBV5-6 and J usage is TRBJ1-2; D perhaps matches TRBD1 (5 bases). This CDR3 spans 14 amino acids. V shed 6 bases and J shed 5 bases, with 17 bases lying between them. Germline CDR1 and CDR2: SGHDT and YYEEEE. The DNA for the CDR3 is TGTGCCAGCACACGCGAGACAGCGCCATATGGCTACACCTTC. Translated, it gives CASTRETAPYGYTF.

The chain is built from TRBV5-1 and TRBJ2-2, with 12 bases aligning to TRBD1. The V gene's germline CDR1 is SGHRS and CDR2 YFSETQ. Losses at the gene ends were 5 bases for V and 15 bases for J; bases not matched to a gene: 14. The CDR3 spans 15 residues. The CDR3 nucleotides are TGCGCCAGCAGATCGGGACAGGGGGCGACAGGGGAAATGTTTTTT. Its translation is CASRSGQGATGEMFF. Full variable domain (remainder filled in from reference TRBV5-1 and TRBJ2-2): KAGVTQTPRYLIKTRGQQVTLSCSPISGHRSVSWYQQTPGQGLQFLFEYFSETQRNKGNFPGRFSGRQFSNSRSEMNVSTLELGDSALYLCASRSGQGATGEMFFGEGSRLTVL.

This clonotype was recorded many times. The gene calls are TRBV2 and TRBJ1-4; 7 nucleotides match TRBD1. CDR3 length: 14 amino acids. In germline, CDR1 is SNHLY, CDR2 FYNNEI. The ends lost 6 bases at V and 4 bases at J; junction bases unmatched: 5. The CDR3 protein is CASSADRDNEKLFF. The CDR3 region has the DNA TGTGCCAGCAGCGCAGACAGGGATAATGAAAAACTGTTTTTT.

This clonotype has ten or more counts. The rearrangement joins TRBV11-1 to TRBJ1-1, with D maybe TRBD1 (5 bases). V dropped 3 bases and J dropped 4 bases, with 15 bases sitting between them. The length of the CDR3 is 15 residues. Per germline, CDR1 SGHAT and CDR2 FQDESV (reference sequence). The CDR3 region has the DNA TGTGCCAGCAGCTTTTCTCTGGGGGATGGCACTGAAGCTTTCTTT. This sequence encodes CASSFSLGDGTEAFF.

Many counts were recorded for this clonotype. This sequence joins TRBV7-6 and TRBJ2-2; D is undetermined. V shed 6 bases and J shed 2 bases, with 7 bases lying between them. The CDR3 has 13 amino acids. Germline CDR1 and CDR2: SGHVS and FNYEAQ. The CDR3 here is CASRDTNTGELFF. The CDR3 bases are TGTGCCAGCAGAGACACCAACACCGGGGAGCTGTTTTTT.

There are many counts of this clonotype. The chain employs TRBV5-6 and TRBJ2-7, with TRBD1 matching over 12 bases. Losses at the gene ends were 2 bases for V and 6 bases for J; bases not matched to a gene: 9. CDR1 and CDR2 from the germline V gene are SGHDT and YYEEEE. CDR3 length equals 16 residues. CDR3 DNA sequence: TGTGCCAGCAGCTTTCTCACCGGGACAGGGGGCCCCGAGCAGTACTTC. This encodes CASSFLTGTGGPEQYF.

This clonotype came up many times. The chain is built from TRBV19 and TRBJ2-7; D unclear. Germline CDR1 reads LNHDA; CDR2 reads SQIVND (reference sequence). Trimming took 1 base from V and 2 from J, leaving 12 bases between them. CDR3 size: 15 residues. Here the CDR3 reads CASSIVAEPTYEQYF. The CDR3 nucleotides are TGTGCCAGTAGTATAGTGGCGGAGCCGACCTACGAGCAGTACTTC.

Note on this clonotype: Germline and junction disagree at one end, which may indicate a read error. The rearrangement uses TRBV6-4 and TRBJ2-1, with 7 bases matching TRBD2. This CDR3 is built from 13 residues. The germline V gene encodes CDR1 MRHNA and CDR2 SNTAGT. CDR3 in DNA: TGTGCCAGCAGTGACCGGACTAGGAATGAGCAGTTATTC. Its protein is CASSDRTRNEQLF.

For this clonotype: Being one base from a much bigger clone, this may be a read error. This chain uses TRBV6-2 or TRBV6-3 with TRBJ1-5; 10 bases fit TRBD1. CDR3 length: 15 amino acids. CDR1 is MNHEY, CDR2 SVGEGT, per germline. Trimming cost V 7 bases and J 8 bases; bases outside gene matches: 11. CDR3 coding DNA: TGTGCCAGCACCCCGCGGGGACAGGGGTTTAAGCCCCAGCATTTT. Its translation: CASTPRGQGFKPQHF.

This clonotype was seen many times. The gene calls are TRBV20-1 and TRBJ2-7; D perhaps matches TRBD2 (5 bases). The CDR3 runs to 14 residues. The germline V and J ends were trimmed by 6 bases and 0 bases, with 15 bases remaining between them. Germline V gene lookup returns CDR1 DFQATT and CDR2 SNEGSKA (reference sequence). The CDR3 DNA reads TGCAGTGCCAAGGTAGGAGGCAGCTCCTACGAGCAGTACTTC. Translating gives CSAKVGGSSYEQYF.

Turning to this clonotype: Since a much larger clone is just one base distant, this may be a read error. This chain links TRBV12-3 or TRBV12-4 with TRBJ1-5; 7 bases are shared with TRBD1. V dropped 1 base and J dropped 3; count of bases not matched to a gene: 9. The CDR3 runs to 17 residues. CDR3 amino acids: CASSLGTGLLINQPQHF. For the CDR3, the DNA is TGTGCCAGCAGTTTAGGGACAGGTCTACTAATCAATCAGCCCCAGCATTTT.

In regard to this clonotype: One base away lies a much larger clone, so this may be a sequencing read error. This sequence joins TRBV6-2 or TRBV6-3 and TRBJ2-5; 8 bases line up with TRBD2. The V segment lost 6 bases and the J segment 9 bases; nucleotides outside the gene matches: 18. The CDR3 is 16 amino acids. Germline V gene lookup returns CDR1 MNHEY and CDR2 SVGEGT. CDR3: CASRHPGSGGGGAQYF. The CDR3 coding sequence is TGTGCCAGCAGACACCCCGGAAGCGGGGGCGGAGGGGCCCAGTACTTC.

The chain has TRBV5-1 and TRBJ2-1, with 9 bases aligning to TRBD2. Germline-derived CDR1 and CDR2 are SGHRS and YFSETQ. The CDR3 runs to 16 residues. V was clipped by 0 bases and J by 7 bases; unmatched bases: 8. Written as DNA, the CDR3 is TGCGCCAGCAGCTTGGAAAGTAGCGGGGGTTGGAATGAGCAGTTCTTC. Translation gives CASSLESSGGWNEQFF.

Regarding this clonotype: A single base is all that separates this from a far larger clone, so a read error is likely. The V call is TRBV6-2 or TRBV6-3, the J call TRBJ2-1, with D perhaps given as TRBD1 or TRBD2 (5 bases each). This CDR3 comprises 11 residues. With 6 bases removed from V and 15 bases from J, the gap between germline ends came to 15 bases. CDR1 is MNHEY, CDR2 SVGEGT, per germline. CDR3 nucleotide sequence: TGTGCCAGCAGGGCCGGGACGCGGTCGTTCTTC. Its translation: CASRAGTRSFF.

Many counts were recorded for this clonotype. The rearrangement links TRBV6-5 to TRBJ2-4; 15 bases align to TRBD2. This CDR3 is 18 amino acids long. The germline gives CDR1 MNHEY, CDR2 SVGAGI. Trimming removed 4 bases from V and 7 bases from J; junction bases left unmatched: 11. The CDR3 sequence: CASSSKSGTSGRSNIQYF. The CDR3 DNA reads TGTGCCAGCAGTTCCAAATCCGGGACTAGCGGGAGGAGTAACATTCAGTACTTC.